The clone carrying this T cell receptor beta chain was counted only a few times. Data came from immunoSEQ multiplex PCR; TCRdb stores just in-frame clones and leaves some out. The repertoire holds 85,000 to 100,000 clones, about 96% seen once, with roughly 0.21% in the top ten. This entry is derived from a study of technical replicates of blood from a handful of donors. The CDR3 has 13 residues. Per the germline V gene, CDR1 is SGHAT and CDR2 is FQNNGV. V was trimmed by 1 base and J by 11 bases, leaving 14 bases between them. The material sequenced was T cells isolated from PBMCs. The sequence was collected from a human donor in good health. This chain connects TRBV11-2 to TRBJ1-1, with D uncertain. CDR3 sequence reads: CASSLGHPIKAFF. CDR3 nucleotides: TGTGCCAGCAGCTTAGGGCACCCAATTAAGGCTTTCTTT.